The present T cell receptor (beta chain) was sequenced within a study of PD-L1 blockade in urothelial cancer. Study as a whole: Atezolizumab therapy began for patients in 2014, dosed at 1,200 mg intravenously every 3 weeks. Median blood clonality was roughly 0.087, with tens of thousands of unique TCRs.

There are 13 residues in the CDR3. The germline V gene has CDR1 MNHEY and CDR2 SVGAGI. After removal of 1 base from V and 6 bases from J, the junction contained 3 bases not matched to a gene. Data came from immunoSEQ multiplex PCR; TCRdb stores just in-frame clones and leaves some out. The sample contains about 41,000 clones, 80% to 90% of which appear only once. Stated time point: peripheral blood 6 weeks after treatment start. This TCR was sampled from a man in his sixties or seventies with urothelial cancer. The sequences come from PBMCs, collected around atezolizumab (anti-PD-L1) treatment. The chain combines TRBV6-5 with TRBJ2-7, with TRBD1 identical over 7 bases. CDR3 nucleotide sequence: TGTGCCAGCAGTTACTACCCAGGGGGCGAGCAGTACTTC. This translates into CASSYYPGGEQYF.